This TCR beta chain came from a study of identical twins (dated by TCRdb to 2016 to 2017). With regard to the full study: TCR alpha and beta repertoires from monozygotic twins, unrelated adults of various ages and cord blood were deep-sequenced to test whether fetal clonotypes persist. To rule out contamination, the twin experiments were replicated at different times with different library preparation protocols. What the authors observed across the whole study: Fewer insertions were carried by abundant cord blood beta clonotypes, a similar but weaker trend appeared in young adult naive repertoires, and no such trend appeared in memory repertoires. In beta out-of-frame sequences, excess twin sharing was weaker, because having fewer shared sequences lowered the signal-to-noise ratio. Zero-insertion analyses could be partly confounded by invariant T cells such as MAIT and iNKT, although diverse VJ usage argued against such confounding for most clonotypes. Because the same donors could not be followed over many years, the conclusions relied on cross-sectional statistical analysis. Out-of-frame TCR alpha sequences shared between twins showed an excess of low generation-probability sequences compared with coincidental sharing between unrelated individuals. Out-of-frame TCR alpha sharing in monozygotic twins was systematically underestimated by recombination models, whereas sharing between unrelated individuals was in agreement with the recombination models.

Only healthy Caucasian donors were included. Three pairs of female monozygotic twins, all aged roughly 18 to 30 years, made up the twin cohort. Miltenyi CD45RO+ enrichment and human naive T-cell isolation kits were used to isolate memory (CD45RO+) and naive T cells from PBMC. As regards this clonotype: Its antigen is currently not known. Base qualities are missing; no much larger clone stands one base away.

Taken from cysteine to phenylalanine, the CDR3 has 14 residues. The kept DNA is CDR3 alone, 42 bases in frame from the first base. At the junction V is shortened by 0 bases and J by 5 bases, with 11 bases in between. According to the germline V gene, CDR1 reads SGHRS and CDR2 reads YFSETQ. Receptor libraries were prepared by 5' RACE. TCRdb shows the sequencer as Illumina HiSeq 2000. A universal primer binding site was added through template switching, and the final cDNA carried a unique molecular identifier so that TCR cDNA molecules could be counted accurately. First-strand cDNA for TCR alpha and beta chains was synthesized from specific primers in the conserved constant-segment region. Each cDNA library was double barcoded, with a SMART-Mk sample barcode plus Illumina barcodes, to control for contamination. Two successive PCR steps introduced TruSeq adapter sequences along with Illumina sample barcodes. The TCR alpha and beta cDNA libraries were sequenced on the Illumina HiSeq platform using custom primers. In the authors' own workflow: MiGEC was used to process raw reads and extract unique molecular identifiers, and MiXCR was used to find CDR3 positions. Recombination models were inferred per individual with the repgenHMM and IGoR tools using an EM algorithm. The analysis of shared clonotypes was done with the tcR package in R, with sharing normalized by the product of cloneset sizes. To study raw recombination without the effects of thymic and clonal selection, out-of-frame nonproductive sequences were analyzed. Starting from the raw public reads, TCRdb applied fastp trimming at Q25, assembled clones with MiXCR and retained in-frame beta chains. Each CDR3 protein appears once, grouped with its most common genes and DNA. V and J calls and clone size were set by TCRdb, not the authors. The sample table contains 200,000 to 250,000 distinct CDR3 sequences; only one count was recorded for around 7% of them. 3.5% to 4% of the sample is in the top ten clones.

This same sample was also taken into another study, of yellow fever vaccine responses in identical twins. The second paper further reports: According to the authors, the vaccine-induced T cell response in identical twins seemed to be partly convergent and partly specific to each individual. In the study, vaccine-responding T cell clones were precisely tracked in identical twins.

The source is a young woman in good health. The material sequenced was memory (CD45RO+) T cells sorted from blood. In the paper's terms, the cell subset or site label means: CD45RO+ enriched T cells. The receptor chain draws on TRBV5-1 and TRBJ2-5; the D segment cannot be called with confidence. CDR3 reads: CASSLDQVGETQYF. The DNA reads TGCGCCAGCAGCTTGGACCAGGTGGGGGAGACCCAGTACTTC.